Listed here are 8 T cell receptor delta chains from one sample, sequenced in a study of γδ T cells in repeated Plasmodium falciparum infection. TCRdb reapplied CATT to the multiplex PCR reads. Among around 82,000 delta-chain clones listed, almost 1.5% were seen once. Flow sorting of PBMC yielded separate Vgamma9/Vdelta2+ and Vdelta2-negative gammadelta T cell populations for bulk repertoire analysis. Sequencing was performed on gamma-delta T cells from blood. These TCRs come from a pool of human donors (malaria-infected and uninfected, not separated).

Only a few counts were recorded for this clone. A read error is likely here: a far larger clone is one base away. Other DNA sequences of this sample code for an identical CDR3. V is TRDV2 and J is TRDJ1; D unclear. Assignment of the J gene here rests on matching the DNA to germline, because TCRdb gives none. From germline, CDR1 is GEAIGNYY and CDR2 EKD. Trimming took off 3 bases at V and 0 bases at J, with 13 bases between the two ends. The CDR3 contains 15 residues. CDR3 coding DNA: TGTGCCTGTGACCGGGGCACCCGAAACACCGATAAACTCATCTTT. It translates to CACDRGTRNTDKLIF.

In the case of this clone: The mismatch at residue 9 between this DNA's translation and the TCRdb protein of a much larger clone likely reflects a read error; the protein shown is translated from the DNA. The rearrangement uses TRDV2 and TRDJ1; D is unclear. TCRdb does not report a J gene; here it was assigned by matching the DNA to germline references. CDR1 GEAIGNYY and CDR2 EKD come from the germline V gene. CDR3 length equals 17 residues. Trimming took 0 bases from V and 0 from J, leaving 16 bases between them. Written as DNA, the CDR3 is TGTGCCTGTGACACCGTCGATAAATGTACACACACCGATAAACTCATCTTT. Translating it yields CACDTVDKCTHTDKLIF.

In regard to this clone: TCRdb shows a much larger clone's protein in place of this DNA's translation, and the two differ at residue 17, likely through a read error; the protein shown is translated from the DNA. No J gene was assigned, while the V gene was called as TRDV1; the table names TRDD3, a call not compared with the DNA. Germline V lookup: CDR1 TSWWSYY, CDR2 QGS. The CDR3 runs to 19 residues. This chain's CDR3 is CALGPQGAFLRWGTEGPIF. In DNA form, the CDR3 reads TGTGCTCTTGGGCCACAGGGAGCCTTCCTACGTTGGGGGACCGAGGGGCCCATCTTT.

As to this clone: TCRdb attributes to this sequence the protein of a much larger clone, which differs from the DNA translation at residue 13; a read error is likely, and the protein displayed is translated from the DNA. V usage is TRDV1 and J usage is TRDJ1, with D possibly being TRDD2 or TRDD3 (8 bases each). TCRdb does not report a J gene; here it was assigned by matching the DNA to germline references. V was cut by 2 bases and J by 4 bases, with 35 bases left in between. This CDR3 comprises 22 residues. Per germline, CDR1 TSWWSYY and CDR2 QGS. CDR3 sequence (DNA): TGTGCTCTTGGGGAATTTACGCGTCTTCCTACTTATCGGGGGATAACAGGCGATAAACTCATCTTT. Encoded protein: CALGEFTRLPTYRGITGDKLIF.

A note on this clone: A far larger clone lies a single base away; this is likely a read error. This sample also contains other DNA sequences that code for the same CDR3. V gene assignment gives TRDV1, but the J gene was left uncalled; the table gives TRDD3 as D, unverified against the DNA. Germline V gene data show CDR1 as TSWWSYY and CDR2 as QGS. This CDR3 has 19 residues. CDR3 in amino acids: CALGEIWFPRNTYTDKLIF. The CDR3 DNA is TGCGCTCTTGGGGAAATATGGTTCCCCCGAAATACTTACACCGATAAGCTCATCTTT.

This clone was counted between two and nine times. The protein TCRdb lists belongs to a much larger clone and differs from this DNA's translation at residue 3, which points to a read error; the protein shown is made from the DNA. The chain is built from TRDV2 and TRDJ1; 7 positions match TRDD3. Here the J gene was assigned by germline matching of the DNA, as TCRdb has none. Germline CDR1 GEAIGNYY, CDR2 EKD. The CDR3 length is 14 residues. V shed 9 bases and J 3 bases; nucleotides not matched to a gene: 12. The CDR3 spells CARVYWGLADKLIF. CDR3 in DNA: TGTGCCCGTGTTTACTGGGGTCTCGCCGATAAACTCATCTTT.

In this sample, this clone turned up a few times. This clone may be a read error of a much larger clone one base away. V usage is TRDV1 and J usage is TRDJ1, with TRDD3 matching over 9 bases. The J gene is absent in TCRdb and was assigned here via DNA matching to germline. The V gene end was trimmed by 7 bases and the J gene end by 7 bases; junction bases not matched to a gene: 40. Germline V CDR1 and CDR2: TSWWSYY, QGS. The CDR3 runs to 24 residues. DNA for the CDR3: TGTGCTCTTGTTCGAACCCCTCACCGACTCTACGACGGGGGATACCGGGATGAGGTTCCTAAACTCATCTTT. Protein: CALVRTPHRLYDGGYRDEVPKLIF.

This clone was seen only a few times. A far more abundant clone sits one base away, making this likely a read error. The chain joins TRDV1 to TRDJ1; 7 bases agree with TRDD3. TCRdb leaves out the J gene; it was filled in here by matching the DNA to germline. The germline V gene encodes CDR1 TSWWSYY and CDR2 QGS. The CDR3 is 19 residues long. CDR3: CALGEGKAGGPGATDKLIF. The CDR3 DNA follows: TGTGCCCTTGGGGAAGGGAAGGCTGGGGGCCCCGGAGCCACCGATAAACTCATCTTT.